Listed here are 24 T cell receptor beta chains from one sample, sequenced in a study of T cell clones after liver transplantation. TCRdb keeps only in-frame clones here, not all; method: immunoSEQ multiplex PCR. The sample lists tens of thousands of clones, roughly 85% occurring once. Source: CD4+ T cells from blood, taken around 42 months after liver transplant. The receptors here all came from a human patient who received a liver transplant. Some T cells may be provided by the graft donor.

V is TRBV7-3 and J is TRBJ1-1; possibly TRBD1 for D (5 bases). The CDR3 is 14 residues long. V lost 0 bases to trimming and J lost 1 base, with 6 bases between them. Germline V CDR1 and CDR2: SGHTA, FQGTGA. The CDR3 DNA reads TGTGCCAGCAGCTTAACGGGGGGGAACACTGAAGCTTTCTTT. This gives the protein CASSLTGGNTEAFF.

This clone was detected only a few times. In nucleotides, the CDR3 is TGTGCCAGCAGACCTAGCGGGATCTACGAGCAGTACTTC. Encoded protein: CASRPSGIYEQYF. V gene TRBV21-1 combines with J gene TRBJ2-7; the D call TRBD2 from the table was never checked on the DNA. TRBV21-1 is a documented pseudogene. This CDR3 contains 13 residues.

The gene calls are TRBV9 and TRBJ2-3; perhaps TRBD2 as D (5 bases). V was shortened by 3 bases and J by 6 bases, with 14 bases between the two germline ends. The CDR3 runs 14 residues. CDR1 and CDR2 from the germline V gene are SGDLS and YYNGEE. CDR3 protein: CASSGRQADDTQYF. The CDR3 nucleotides read TGTGCCAGCAGCGGGAGGCAGGCGGACGATACGCAGTATTTT.

The V call is TRBV4-3, the J call TRBJ1-1; D is uncertain. The CDR3 consists of 14 residues. V lost 4 bases and J lost 10, with 19 bases in between. In germline, CDR1 is LGHNA, CDR2 YSLEER. As DNA, the CDR3 is TGCGCCAGCAGCCCCTCTTACGGTGGGGTTTTAGCTTTCTTT. It is translated as CASSPSYGGVLAFF.

V is TRBV7-2 and J is TRBJ2-7, with 11 bases that match TRBD2. Germline V gene sequence: CDR1 SGHTA, CDR2 FQGNSA. The CDR3 consists of 15 residues. J gave up 0 bases and V 5 bases, and 3 bases lay outside the gene matches. The CDR3: CASSNSGRASYEQYF. CDR3 DNA: TGTGCCAGCAGCAATAGCGGGAGGGCCTCCTACGAGCAGTACTTC.

The V and J genes are TRBV4-1 and TRBJ1-1, with 7 bases lining up with TRBD1. CDR1 is MGHRA and CDR2 is YSYEKL in the germline V gene. With 4 bases clipped from V and 4 bases from J, the junction kept 6 bases outside the gene matches. This CDR3 is built from 14 residues. The DNA for the CDR3 is TGCGCCAGCAGCCGAACAGGGGAAGCCACTGAAGCTTTCTTT. It codes for CASSRTGEATEAFF.

This chain connects TRBV4-2 to TRBJ1-2; TRBD1 matches at 12 bases. Germline V CDR1 and CDR2: LGHNA, YNFKEQ. The CDR3 covers 19 residues. V lost 3 bases to trimming and J lost 1 base; unmatched junction nucleotides: 12. CDR3 residues: CASSQTTGTGGLYNYGYTF. DNA of the CDR3: TGTGCCAGCAGCCAGACGACTGGGACAGGGGGCCTATATAACTATGGCTACACCTTC.

This rearrangement joins TRBV6-1 to TRBJ1-2; weak D call: TRBD1 (6 bases). Germline assignment: CDR1 MNHNS and CDR2 SASEGT. V lost 2 bases and J 7 bases, leaving 11 bases between the germline ends. The CDR3 is 13 residues long. For the CDR3, the DNA is TGTGCCAGCAGTGAATGGGGGGGCCGTGGCTACACCTTC. Translated, it gives CASSEWGGRGYTF.

The chain joins TRBV28 to TRBJ1-1; D uncertain. The CDR3 length is 14 residues. Trimming cost V 6 bases and J 2 bases, with 13 bases left between them. Germline loops: CDR1 MDHEN, CDR2 SYDVKM. The CDR3 spells CASRGTYTNTEAFF. CDR3 nucleotides: TGTGCCAGCAGGGGAACGTACACAAACACTGAAGCTTTCTTT.

The chain uses TRBV6-1 and TRBJ2-7; TRBD2 is a possible D gene (5 bases). V lost 3 bases and J 3 bases, leaving 15 bases between the germline ends. CDR3 length: 15 residues. Germline V gene lookup returns CDR1 MNHNS and CDR2 SASEGT. The CDR3 DNA reads TGTGCCAGCAGTGACATTAGTGGACTGAACTACGAGCAGTACTTC. As protein: CASSDISGLNYEQYF.

This clone qualifies as medium-sized. The chain joins TRBV5-4 to TRBJ2-1, with 8 nucleotides matching TRBD1. The CDR3 has 16 residues. V shed 5 bases and J 4 bases; nucleotides not matched to a gene: 11. Germline V gene data show CDR1 as SGHNT and CDR2 as YYREEE (reference sequence). CDR3 in DNA: TGTGCCAGCAGACAATGGGGGGACAGGAGATACAATGAGCAGTTCTTC. Amino acid sequence: CASRQWGDRRYNEQFF.

V and J are TRBV6-4 and TRBJ2-5; D tentatively reads TRBD1 or TRBD2 (7 bases each). V shed 4 bases and J shed 4 bases, with 10 bases lying between them. CDR3 size: 13 residues. Per germline, CDR1 MRHNA and CDR2 SNTAGT. This chain's CDR3 is CASSARGGETQYF. The CDR3 DNA sequence: TGTGCCAGCAGTGCCAGGGGGGGAGAGACCCAGTACTTC.

The chain joins TRBV7-3 to TRBJ2-1; 12 positions agree with TRBD2. The CDR3 consists of 18 residues. V lost 6 bases, J lost 6 bases, and 15 bases stayed unmatched. Germline V gene sequence: CDR1 SGHTA, CDR2 FQGTGA. For the CDR3, the DNA is TGTGCCAGCAGTTCCGGGACAGTACTAGCGGGAGGTTCCAATGAGCAGTTCTTC. This translates into CASSSGTVLAGGSNEQFF.

J is TRBJ1-1 and V is TRBV7-9, with 7 nucleotides matching TRBD1. The V gene end was trimmed by 4 bases and the J gene end by 11 bases; junction bases not matched to a gene: 7. This CDR3 contains 12 residues. Germline loops: CDR1 SEHNR, CDR2 FQNEAQ (reference sequence). The CDR3 spells CASSWDREAAFF. In nucleotides, the CDR3 is TGTGCCAGCAGCTGGGACAGAGAGGCCGCTTTCTTT.

The rearrangement links TRBV4-2 to TRBJ1-4; no definite D call. CDR1 and CDR2 (germline): LGHNA, YNFKEQ. Trimming took 0 bases from V and 0 from J, leaving 11 bases between them. This CDR3 is built from 17 residues. This CDR3 is CASSQDPPAATNEKLFF. DNA for the CDR3: TGTGCCAGCAGCCAAGATCCCCCGGCAGCAACTAATGAAAAACTGTTTTTT.

V and J are TRBV28 and TRBJ2-7, with 8 nucleotides matching TRBD1. The V gene's germline CDR1 is MDHEN and CDR2 SYDVKM. The CDR3 consists of 13 residues. J gave up 5 bases and V 6 bases, and 6 bases lay outside the gene matches. The CDR3 protein is CASRRRGLNEQYF. The DNA of the CDR3 is TGTGCCAGCAGGCGCAGGGGGCTAAACGAGCAGTACTTC.

V and J are TRBV7-2 and TRBJ2-7; D gene uncertain. The V gene lost 5 bases and the J gene lost 5 bases, with 7 bases spanning the gap. The CDR3 consists of 11 residues. Germline-derived CDR1 and CDR2 are SGHTA and FQGNSA. In DNA, the CDR3 is TGTGCCAGCAGCCCCGCCAACGAGCAGTACTTC. As protein: CASSPANEQYF. The full variable domain, with the rest looked up from reference TRBV7-2 and TRBJ2-7, is GAGVSQSPSNKVTEKGKDVELRCDPISGHTALYWYRQSLGQGLEFLIYFQGNSAPDKSGLPSDRFSAERTGGSVSTLTIQRTQQEDSAVYLCASSPANEQYFGPGTRLTVT.

As concerns this clone: The same CDR3 arises from other DNA sequences in this sample as well. V usage is TRBV30 and J usage is TRBJ2-7; 9 bases fit TRBD2. Germline lookup yields CDR1 GTSNPN and CDR2 SVGIG (reference sequence). Germline trimming cut 2 bases from V and 5 bases from J; bases unmatched to any gene: 7. The CDR3 is made up of 14 amino acids. DNA for the CDR3: TGTGCCTGGAGTAAGGGCGGGGGGGTTCACGAGCAGTACTTC. Encoded protein: CAWSKGGGVHEQYF. The complete variable domain, with remaining parts taken from reference TRBV30 and TRBJ2-7, reads SQTIHQWPATLVQPVGSPLSLECTVEGTSNPNLYWYRQAAGRGLQLLFYSVGIGQISSEVPQNLSASRPQDRQFILSSKKLLLSDSGFYLCAWSKGGGVHEQYFGPGTRLTVT.

The CDR3 nucleotides are TGTGCCAGCAGTCCACGGGGTCCTGGAAACACCATATATTTT. It yields the protein CASSPRGPGNTIYF. This chain links TRBV27 with TRBJ1-3; D uncertain. V was shortened by 5 bases and J by 2 bases, with 10 bases between the two germline ends. CDR3 length equals 14 residues. CDR1 is MNHEY, CDR2 SMNVEV, per germline (reference sequence).

The chain joins TRBV10-1 to TRBJ1-3, with no clear D. The CDR3 covers 13 residues. Trimming left V 5 bases short and J 4 bases short, with 9 bases between. Looked up from germline, CDR1 is WNHNN and CDR2 is SYGVQD (reference sequence). Written as DNA, the CDR3 is TGCGCCAGCAGTAGCAGAGACGGAAACACCATATATTTT. As protein: CASSSRDGNTIYF.

The gene calls are TRBV2 and TRBJ2-1; the D is unclear. The CDR3 spans 14 residues. Germline lookup yields CDR1 SNHLY and CDR2 FYNNEI. The germline V and J ends were trimmed by 7 bases and 8 bases, with 18 bases remaining between them. In DNA, the CDR3 is TGTGCCAGCAATACCCCCGGGTTTTCCGATGAGCAGTTCTTC. Amino acid sequence: CASNTPGFSDEQFF.

The chain uses TRBV25-1 and TRBJ1-4; maybe TRBD1 (6 bases). The germline V gene has CDR1 MGHDK and CDR2 SYGVNS. CDR3 length equals 15 residues. V lost 4 bases and J 3 bases, leaving 12 bases between the germline ends. The CDR3 sequence: CASSVLGGPNEKLFF. The CDR3 DNA is TGTGCCAGCAGTGTCTTGGGGGGGCCTAATGAAAAACTGTTTTTT.

This clone turned up a few times. The chain carries TRBV19 and TRBJ1-5; D gene ambiguous. The germline V gene encodes CDR1 LNHDA and CDR2 SQIVND (reference sequence). V was cut by 3 bases and J by 6 bases, with 9 bases left in between. The CDR3 is 13 amino acids. The CDR3, as DNA: TGTGCCAGTAGTATTTTTGAGGGTCAGCCCCAGCATTTT. Protein: CASSIFEGQPQHF.

The chain has TRBV5-6 and TRBJ1-4; D gene uncertain. The CDR3 length is 15 residues. Germline CDR1 reads SGHDT; CDR2 reads YYEEEE. The ends were cut back, 0 bases at V and 6 bases at J, with 12 bases in the middle. The CDR3 region has the DNA TGTGCCAGCAGCTTGGGAGGGCCTTCGGATGAAAAACTGTTTTTT. It is translated as CASSLGGPSDEKLFF.